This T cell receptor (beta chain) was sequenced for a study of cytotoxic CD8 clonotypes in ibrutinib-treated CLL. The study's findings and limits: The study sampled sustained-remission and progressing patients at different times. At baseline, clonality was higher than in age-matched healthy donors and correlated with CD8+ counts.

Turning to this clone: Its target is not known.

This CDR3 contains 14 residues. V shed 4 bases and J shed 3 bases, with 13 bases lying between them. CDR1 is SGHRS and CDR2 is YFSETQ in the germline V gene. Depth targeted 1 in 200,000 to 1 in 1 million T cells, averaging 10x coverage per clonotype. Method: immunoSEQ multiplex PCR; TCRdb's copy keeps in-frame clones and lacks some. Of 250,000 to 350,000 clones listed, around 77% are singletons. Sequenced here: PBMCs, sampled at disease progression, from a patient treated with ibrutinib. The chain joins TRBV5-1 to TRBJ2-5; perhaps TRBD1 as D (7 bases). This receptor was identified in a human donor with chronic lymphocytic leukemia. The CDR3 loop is CASSVGGTEETQYF. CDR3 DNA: TGCGCCAGCAGCGTAGGGGGGACAGAAGAGACCCAGTACTTC.